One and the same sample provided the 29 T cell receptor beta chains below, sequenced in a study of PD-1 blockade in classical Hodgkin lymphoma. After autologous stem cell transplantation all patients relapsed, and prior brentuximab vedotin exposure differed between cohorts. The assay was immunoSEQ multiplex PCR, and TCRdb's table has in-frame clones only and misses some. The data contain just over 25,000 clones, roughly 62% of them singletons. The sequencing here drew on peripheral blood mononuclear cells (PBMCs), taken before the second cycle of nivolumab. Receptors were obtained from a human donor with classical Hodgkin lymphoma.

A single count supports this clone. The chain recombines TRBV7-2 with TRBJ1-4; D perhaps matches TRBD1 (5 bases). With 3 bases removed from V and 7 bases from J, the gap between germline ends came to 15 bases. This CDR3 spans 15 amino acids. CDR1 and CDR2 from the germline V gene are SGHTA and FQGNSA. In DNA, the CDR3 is TGTGCCAGCAGCTTCTCATGGGGGTCTGGTGAAAAACTGTTTTTT. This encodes CASSFSWGSGEKLFF.

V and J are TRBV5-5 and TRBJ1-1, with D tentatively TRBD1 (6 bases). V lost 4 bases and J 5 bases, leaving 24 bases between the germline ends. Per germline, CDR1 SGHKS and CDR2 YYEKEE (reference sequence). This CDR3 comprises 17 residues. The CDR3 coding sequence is TGTGCCAGCAGCCCCTTTCCTCTTTGGGGGCGATGGACTGAAGCTTTCTTT. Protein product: CASSPFPLWGRWTEAFF.

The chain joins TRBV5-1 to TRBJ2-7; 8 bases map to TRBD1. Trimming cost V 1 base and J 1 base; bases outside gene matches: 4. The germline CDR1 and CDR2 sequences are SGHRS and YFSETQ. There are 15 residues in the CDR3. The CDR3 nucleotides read TGCGCCAGCAGCTTGTATCGGACAGGGTCCTACGAGCAGTACTTC. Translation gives CASSLYRTGSYEQYF.

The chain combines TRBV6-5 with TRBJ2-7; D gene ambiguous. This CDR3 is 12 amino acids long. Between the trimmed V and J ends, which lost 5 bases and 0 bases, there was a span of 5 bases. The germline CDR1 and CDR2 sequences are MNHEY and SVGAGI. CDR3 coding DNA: TGTGCCAGCAGTATAAGCTCCTACGAGCAGTACTTC. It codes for CASSISSYEQYF.

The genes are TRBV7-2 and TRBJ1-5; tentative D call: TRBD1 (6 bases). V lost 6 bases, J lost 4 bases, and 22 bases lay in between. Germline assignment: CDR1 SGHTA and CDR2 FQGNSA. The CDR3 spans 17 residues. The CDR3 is CASRQDSTAFGNQPQHF. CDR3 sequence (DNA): TGTGCCAGCAGACAGGACAGTACGGCGTTTGGGAATCAGCCCCAGCATTTT.

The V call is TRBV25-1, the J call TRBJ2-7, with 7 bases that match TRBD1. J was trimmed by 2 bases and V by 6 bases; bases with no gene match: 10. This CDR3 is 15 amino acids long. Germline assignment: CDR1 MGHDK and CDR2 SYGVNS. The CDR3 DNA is TGTGCCAGCAGCCCCGCCAGGGGGTTGACCTACGAGCAGTACTTC. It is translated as CASSPARGLTYEQYF.

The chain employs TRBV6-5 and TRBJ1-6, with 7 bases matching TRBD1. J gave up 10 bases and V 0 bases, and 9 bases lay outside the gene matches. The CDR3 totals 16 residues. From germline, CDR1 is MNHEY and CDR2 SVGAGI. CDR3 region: CASSYSTQGDGSPLHF. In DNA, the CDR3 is TGTGCCAGCAGTTACTCGACGCAGGGGGACGGGTCACCCCTCCACTTT.

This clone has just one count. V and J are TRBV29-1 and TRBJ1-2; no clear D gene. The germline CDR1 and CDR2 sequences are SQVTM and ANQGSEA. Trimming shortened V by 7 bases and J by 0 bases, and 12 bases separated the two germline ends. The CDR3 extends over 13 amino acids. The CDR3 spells CSAHKEANYGYTF. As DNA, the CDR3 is TGCAGCGCCCACAAGGAAGCTAACTATGGCTACACCTTC.

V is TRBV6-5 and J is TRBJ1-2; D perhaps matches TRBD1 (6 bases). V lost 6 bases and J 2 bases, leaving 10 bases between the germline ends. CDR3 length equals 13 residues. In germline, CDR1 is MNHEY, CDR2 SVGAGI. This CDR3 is CASSRDKNYGYTF. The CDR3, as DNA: TGTGCCAGCAGCCGGGACAAAAACTATGGCTACACCTTC.

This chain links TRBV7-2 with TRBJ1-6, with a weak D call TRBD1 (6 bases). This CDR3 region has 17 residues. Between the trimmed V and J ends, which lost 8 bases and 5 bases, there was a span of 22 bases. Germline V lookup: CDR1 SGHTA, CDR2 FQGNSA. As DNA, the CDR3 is TGTGCCAGCCACCGAATTGGGGGGGCGATAGATAATTCACCCCTCCACTTT. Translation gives CASHRIGGAIDNSPLHF.

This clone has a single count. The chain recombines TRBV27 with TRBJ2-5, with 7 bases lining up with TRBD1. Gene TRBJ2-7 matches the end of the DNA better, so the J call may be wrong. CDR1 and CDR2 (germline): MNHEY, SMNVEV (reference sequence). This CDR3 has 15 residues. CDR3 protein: CASSLPRQGVNEQYF. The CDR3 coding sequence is TGTGCCAGCAGTTTACCCCGGCAGGGGGTAAACGAGCAGTACTTC.

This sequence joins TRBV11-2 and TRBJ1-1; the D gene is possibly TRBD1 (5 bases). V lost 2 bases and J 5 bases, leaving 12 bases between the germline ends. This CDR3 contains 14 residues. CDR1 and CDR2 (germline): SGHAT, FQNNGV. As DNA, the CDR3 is TGTGCCAGCAGCTTATCGGGGCGGAGGACTGAAGCTTTCTTT. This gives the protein CASSLSGRRTEAFF.

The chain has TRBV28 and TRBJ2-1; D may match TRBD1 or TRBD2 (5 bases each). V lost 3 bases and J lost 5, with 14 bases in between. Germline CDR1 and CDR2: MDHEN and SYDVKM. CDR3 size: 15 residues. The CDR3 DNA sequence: TGTGCCAGCAGTTTCATTGGGGACCCCCACAATGAGCAGTTCTTC. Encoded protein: CASSFIGDPHNEQFF.

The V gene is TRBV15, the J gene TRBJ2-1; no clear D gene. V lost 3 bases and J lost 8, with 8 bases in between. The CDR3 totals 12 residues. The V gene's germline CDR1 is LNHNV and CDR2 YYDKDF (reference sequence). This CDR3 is CATSRPSYEQFF. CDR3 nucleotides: TGTGCCACCAGCAGGCCCTCCTATGAGCAGTTCTTC.

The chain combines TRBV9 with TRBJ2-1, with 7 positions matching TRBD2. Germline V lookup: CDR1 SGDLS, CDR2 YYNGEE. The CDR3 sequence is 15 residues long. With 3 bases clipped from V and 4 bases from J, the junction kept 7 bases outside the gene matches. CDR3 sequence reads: CASSGIPGGYNEQFF. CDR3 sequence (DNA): TGTGCCAGCAGCGGTATTCCGGGGGGTTACAATGAGCAGTTCTTC.

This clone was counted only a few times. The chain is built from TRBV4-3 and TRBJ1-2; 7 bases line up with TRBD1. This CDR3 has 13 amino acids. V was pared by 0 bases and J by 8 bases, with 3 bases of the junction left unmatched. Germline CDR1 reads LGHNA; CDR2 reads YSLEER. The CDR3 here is CASSQDLGGGYTF. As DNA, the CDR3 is TGCGCCAGCAGCCAAGATCTAGGGGGCGGCTACACCTTC.

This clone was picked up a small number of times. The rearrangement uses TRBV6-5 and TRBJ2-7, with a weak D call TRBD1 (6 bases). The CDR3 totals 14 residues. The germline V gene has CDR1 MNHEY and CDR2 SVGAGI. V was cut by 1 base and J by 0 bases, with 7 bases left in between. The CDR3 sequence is CASSYWDTSYEQYF. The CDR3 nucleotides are TGTGCCAGCAGTTACTGGGACACCTCCTACGAGCAGTACTTC.

Here the CDR3 reads CASSQDWGYEQYF. The CDR3 bases are TGCGCCAGCAGCCAAGATTGGGGGTACGAGCAGTACTTC. This chain connects TRBV4-3 to TRBJ2-7, with D possibly called TRBD1 or TRBD2 (5 bases each). V was shortened by 0 bases and J by 4 bases, with 7 bases between the two germline ends. This CDR3 is built from 13 residues. Germline-derived CDR1 and CDR2 are LGHNA and YSLEER.

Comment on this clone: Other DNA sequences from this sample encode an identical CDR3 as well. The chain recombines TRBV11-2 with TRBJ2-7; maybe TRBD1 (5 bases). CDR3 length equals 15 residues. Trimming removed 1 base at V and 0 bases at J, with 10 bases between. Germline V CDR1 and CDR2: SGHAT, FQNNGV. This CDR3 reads CASSLGVRASYEQYF. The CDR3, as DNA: TGTGCCAGCAGCTTAGGTGTCAGGGCCTCCTACGAGCAGTACTTC.

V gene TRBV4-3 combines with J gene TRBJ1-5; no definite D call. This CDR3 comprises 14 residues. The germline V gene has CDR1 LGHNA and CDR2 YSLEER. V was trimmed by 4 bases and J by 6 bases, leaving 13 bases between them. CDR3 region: CASSPQGGFQPQHF. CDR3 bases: TGCGCCAGCAGCCCGCAAGGAGGTTTTCAGCCCCAGCATTTT.

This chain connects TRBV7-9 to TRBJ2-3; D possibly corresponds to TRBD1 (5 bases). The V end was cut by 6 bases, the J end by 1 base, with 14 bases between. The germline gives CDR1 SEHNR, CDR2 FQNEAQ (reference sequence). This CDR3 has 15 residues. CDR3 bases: TGTGCCAGCAGGCGCTCCCAGGGCCGCACAGATACGCAGTATTTT. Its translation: CASRRSQGRTDTQYF.

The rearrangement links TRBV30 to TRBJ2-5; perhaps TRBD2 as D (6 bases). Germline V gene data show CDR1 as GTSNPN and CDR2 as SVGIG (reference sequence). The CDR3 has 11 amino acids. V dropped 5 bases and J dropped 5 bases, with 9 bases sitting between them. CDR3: CAWEEGETQYF. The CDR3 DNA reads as TGTGCCTGGGAGGAGGGGGAGACCCAGTACTTC.

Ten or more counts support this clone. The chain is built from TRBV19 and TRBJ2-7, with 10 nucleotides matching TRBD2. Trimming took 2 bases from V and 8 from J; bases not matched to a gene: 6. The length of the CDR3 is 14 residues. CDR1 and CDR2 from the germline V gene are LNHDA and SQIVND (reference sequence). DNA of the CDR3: TGTGCCAGTAGTATAAGGCTAGCGGGAGAGAAGCAGTACTTC. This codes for CASSIRLAGEKQYF.

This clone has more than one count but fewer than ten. CDR3 protein: CAISGKGGGVLTDTQYF. CDR3 DNA sequence: TGTGCCATCAGTGGGAAGGGCGGGGGCGTCCTCACAGATACGCAGTATTTT. The rearrangement joins TRBV10-3 to TRBJ2-3, with TRBD2 as a possible D gene (7 bases). The CDR3 loop spans 17 amino acids. V shed 4 bases and J shed 2 bases, with 19 bases lying between them. Germline V gene data show CDR1 as ENHRY and CDR2 as SYGVKD.

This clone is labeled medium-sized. DNA of the CDR3: TGTGCCAGCAGCTTCGGGACTAGCTTAGCCGAGCAGTACTTC. Translation: CASSFGTSLAEQYF. This chain links TRBV11-1 with TRBJ2-7; 9 nucleotides align to TRBD2. The CDR3 extends over 14 amino acids. Germline CDR1 is SGHAT and CDR2 is FQDESV (reference sequence). After removal of 3 bases from V and 6 bases from J, the junction contained 6 bases not matched to a gene.

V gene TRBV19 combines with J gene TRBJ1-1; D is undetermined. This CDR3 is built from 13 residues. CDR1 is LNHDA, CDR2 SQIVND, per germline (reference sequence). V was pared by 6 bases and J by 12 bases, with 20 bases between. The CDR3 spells CASRYIAGGKTFF. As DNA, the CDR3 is TGTGCCAGTAGGTACATAGCGGGAGGCAAAACTTTCTTT.

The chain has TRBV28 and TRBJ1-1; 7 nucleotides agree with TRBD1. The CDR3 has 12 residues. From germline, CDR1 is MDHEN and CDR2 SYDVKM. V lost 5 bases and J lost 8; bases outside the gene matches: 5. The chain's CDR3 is CASSGQEPEAFF. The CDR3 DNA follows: TGTGCCAGCAGTGGACAGGAACCCGAAGCTTTCTTT.

Here the CDR3 DNA reads TGTGCCAGTACCCCCCAAACGGGGGTTTTCGAGCCCCAGCATTTT. As protein: CASTPQTGVFEPQHF. The chain is built from TRBV19 and TRBJ1-5; TRBD1 is a possible D gene (5 bases). Germline CDR1 LNHDA, CDR2 SQIVND (reference sequence). The CDR3 loop spans 15 amino acids. The ends were cut back, 7 bases at V and 8 bases at J, with 21 bases in the middle.

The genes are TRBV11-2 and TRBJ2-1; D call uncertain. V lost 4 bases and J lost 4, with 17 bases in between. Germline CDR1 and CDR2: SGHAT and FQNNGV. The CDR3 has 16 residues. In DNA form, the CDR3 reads TGTGCCAGCAGCTACCAAGAGGACCGATTATACAATGAGCAGTTCTTC. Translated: CASSYQEDRLYNEQFF.